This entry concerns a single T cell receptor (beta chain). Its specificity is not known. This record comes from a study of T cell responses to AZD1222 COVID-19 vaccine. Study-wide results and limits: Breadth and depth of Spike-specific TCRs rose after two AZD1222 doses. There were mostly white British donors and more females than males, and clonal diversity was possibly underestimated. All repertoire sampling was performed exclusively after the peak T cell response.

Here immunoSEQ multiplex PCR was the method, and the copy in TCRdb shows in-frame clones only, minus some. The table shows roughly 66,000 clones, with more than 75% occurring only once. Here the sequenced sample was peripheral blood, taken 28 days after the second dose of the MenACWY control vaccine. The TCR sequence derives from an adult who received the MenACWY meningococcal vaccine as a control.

CDR3 nucleotide sequence: TGTGCCAGCAGTGAAATGCGGGGGGGTCTTGTTAATGAGCAGTTCTTC. Its protein product is CASSEMRGGLVNEQFF. V gene TRBV2 combines with J gene TRBJ2-1, with 9 bases lining up with TRBD2. CDR1 SNHLY and CDR2 FYNNEI come from the germline V gene. The CDR3 contains 16 residues. The J segment lost 7 bases and the V segment lost 2 bases, leaving 9 bases of the junction unmatched.